This T cell receptor (beta chain) emerged from a study of identical twins. About this clonotype itself: The antigen is not known.

The length of the CDR3 is 16 residues. Germline CDR1 is SGHRS and CDR2 is YFSETQ. Trimming at V came to 4 bases and at J to 5 bases, leaving 10 bases not matched to a gene. TCRdb fed the 5' RACE reads into MiXCR, producing one record per CDR3 protein. Of 600,000 to 700,000 distinct CDR3 sequences detected, 21% appear once; the ten largest clones hold 4.3%. Study outcomes and limitations: For monozygotic twins, models underestimated out-of-frame TCR alpha sharing.

Another study also made use of these data, one on T cells expressing NK-cell markers. From that second work: In the group of eight sequenced donors, seven were HCMV-seropositive and one was seronegative. Of the CD8+ T cells in five or six donors, about 1.0-8% belonged to dominant NKG2C+ clonotypes. Evidence did not settle whether expanded NKG2C+ T cell clones targeted HCMV.

The sequence came from a woman younger than 30 in good health. The material sequenced was PBMCs. The J gene is TRBJ2-5, the V gene TRBV5-1; the match to TRBD2 covers 11 bases. The CDR3 DNA is TGCGCCAGCAGCGCCACTCAACTAGCGGGGGTTGAGACCCAGTACTTC. This encodes CASSATQLAGVETQYF.